This is a list of T cell receptor beta chains from one sample in a study of T-cell memory formation after mild COVID-19. TCRdb re-analysed the 5' RACE reads in MiXCR, keeping a single row per CDR3 protein. The repertoire holds approximately 200,000 distinct CDR3 sequences, with more than 15% as singletons. The sample taken for sequencing was PBMCs or a T cell subset sorted from them (not recorded which). All receptors come from an adult woman who had mild COVID-19 (a few samples of this study predate the infection). Cell type and time point are not known. CDR3s include the opening cysteine and the closing phenylalanine or tryptophan. The D gene is left open where the match is weak. Rows give clone size only sometimes, using once, few, many, or a class for an expanded clone.

>TRBV2|TRBJ1-5|NA|NA
CASTLQGVSQPQHF
TGTGCCAGCACCCTCCAGGGAGTTAGTCAGCCCCAGCATTTT
>TRBV29-1|TRBJ1-2|NA|few
CSVEIGAGTIGYTF
TGCAGCGTTGAAATTGGAGCAGGGACTATTGGCTACACCTTC
>TRBV12-3/TRBV12-4|TRBJ2-7|TRBD1|NA
CASSKGGTGGYEQYF
TGTGCCAGCAGTAAAGGGGGGACAGGGGGCTACGAGCAGTACTTC
>TRBV7-6|TRBJ2-3|TRBD1|few
CASSLRGTGPDTQYF
TGTGCCAGCAGCTTACGAGGGACAGGGCCAGATACGCAGTATTTT
>TRBV7-2|TRBJ2-1|NA|few
CASSPWRDSISYNEQFF
TGTGCCAGCAGCCCCTGGCGGGATTCGATCTCCTACAATGAGCAGTTCTTC
>TRBV6-2/TRBV6-3|TRBJ2-5|TRBD2|many
CASSQRTSGRGTYRETQYF
TGTGCCAGCAGTCAGAGGACTAGCGGGAGGGGCACATATCGTGAGACCCAGTACTTC
>TRBV20-1|TRBJ2-7|NA|many
CSARDGWGEQYF
TGCAGTGCTAGAGATGGTTGGGGCGAGCAGTACTTC
>TRBV5-1|TRBJ2-7|NA|few
CASSPQGVSMEQYF
TGCGCCAGCAGCCCCCAGGGAGTCTCAATGGAGCAGTACTTC
>TRBV5-1|TRBJ2-5|TRBD1|few
CASSLGYRGPETQYF
TGCGCCAGCAGCTTGGGCTACAGGGGGCCAGAGACCCAGTACTTC
>TRBV6-5|TRBJ2-1|NA|NA
CASSRHLSSYNEQFF
TGTGCCAGCAGCAGACATTTGAGCTCCTACAATGAGCAGTTCTTC
>TRBV12-3/TRBV12-4|TRBJ2-3|TRBD2|few
CASSPGGGGTDTQYF
TGTGCCAGCAGTCCGGGGGGCGGGGGGACAGATACGCAGTATTTT
>TRBV20-1|TRBJ2-1|NA|NA
CSATIQGSVYNEQFF
TGCAGTGCAACCATACAGGGCAGCGTCTACAATGAGCAGTTCTTC
>TRBV12-3/TRBV12-4|TRBJ1-2|NA|NA
CASSPSTGGAQFPLGGYTF
TGTGCCAGCAGTCCTTCCACCGGGGGGGCCCAATTCCCACTCGGTGGCTACACCTTC
>TRBV27|TRBJ1-2|NA|NA
CASSRERSNYGYTF
TGTGCCAGCAGTCGTGAACGTTCGAACTATGGCTACACCTTC
>TRBV7-9|TRBJ2-6|TRBD1|NA
CASSPNGTAPPGGANVLTF
TGTGCCAGCAGCCCGAACGGGACAGCCCCGCCCGGGGGGGCCAACGTCCTGACTTTC
>TRBV29-1|TRBJ2-5|TRBD1|NA
CSVDPGTAKETQYF
TGCAGCGTTGACCCTGGGACAGCAAAAGAGACCCAGTACTTC
>TRBV12-3/TRBV12-4|TRBJ1-2|TRBD1|NA
CASSPSGDRGEYGYTF
TGTGCCAGCAGTCCCAGTGGGGACAGGGGCGAGTATGGCTACACCTTC
>TRBV6-5|TRBJ2-4|NA|few
CASSPAGSGILAKNIQYF
TGTGCCAGCAGTCCCGCGGGGTCAGGGATACTAGCCAAAAACATTCAGTACTTC
>TRBV27|TRBJ2-7|TRBD2|few
CASSLEAGEIVGGQYF
TGTGCCAGCAGTTTAGAGGCGGGAGAAATAGTAGGAGGGCAGTACTTC
>TRBV9|TRBJ1-2|NA|NA
CASSVRVRGTVNGYTF
TGTGCCAGCAGCGTGAGGGTTAGGGGGACCGTAAATGGCTACACCTTC
>TRBV5-1|TRBJ1-5|TRBD1|NA
CASSLLQGARGNQPQHF
TGCGCCAGCAGCTTACTCCAGGGGGCGCGTGGCAATCAGCCCCAGCATTTT
>TRBV2|TRBJ2-2|TRBD1|NA
CASRTGTMNTGELFF
TGTGCCAGCAGGACAGGGACCATGAACACCGGGGAGCTGTTTTTT
>TRBV3-1|TRBJ2-2|NA|few
CASSLLRINTGELFF
TGTGCCAGCAGCCTTTTGCGAATCAACACCGGGGAGCTGTTTTTT
>TRBV5-1|TRBJ1-2|NA|NA
CASSLGRVNYGYTF
TGCGCCAGCAGCTTGGGCCGAGTAAACTATGGCTACACCTTC
>TRBV12-3/TRBV12-4|TRBJ2-7|TRBD2|few
CASSLISGGANEQYF
TGTGCCAGCAGTTTAATCAGCGGGGGGGCCAACGAGCAGTACTTC
>TRBV24-1|TRBJ1-5|TRBD1|NA
CATSDPRGGGSNQPQHF
TGTGCCACCAGTGATCCCAGAGGGGGCGGGAGCAATCAGCCCCAGCATTTT
>TRBV2|TRBJ2-1|TRBD2|few
CASRGLAGVHNEQFF
TGTGCCAGCAGGGGACTAGCGGGAGTTCATAATGAGCAGTTCTTC
>TRBV11-3|TRBJ2-3|NA|few
CASSKGRTDTQYF
TGTGCCAGCAGCAAGGGACGCACAGATACGCAGTATTTT
>TRBV11-2|TRBJ2-7|NA|few
CASSLSHEQYF
TGTGCCAGCAGCTTAAGCCACGAGCAGTACTTC
>TRBV6-5|TRBJ2-6|NA|few
CASSYSTGTGANVLTF
TGTGCCAGCAGTTACTCGACTGGGACTGGGGCCAACGTCCTGACTTTC
>TRBV29-1|TRBJ2-1|TRBD2|NA
CSVEDQGLAGSYNEQFF
TGCAGCGTTGAAGATCAGGGACTAGCGGGATCCTACAATGAGCAGTTCTTC
>TRBV20-1|TRBJ1-1|NA|few
CSAPRNTEAFF
TGCAGTGCTCCTCGGAACACTGAAGCTTTCTTT
>TRBV7-2|TRBJ2-3|TRBD1|NA
CASSSQGVNTDTQYF
TGTGCCAGCAGCTCTCAGGGGGTGAACACAGATACGCAGTATTTT
>TRBV7-8|TRBJ1-6|NA|NA
CASSLAVRTNHSPLHF
TGTGCCAGCAGCTTAGCGGTTAGAACCAATCATTCACCCCTCCACTTT
>TRBV6-1|TRBJ1-6|NA|few
CASSARHGDSPLHF
TGTGCCAGCAGTGCCCGACATGGAGATTCACCCCTCCACTTT
>TRBV5-1|TRBJ2-2|NA|few
CASSKGTGELFF
TGCGCCAGCAGTAAGGGGACCGGGGAGCTGTTTTTT
>TRBV20-1|TRBJ2-1|NA|few
CSAGEAGGGYNEQFF
TGCAGTGCTGGGGAAGCTGGCGGAGGGTACAATGAGCAGTTCTTC
>TRBV5-1|TRBJ2-5|TRBD2|NA
CASSKLAGGQETQYF
TGCGCCAGCAGCAAACTAGCGGGGGGCCAAGAGACCCAGTACTTC
>TRBV29-1|TRBJ1-1|NA|few
CSVEGLANTEAFF
TGCAGCGTTGAAGGTTTGGCGAACACTGAAGCTTTCTTT
>TRBV7-2|TRBJ2-1|TRBD1|few
CASSLGGQIYNEQFF
TGTGCCAGCAGCTTAGGGGGACAGATATACAATGAGCAGTTCTTC
>TRBV4-2|TRBJ2-2|TRBD2|few
CASSRSTSGGGPRGELFF
TGTGCCAGCAGCCGCTCCACTAGCGGGGGGGGGCCGAGAGGGGAGCTGTTTTTT
>TRBV29-1|TRBJ2-2|NA|few
CSVVPRGPNTGELFF
TGCAGCGTTGTCCCTCGGGGACCGAACACCGGGGAGCTGTTTTTT
>TRBV9|TRBJ2-5|TRBD1|few
CASSVRAGGEETQYF
TGTGCCAGCAGCGTACGGGCAGGGGGTGAAGAGACCCAGTACTTC
>TRBV24-1|TRBJ2-7|NA|many
CATTPKGPSSTREWEQYF
TGTGCCACCACCCCGAAGGGACCCTCGTCTACGAGGGAATGGGAGCAGTACTTC
>TRBV20-1|TRBJ2-2|NA|many
CSASSAQNTGELFF
TGCAGTGCTAGCTCAGCACAGAACACCGGGGAGCTGTTTTTT
>TRBV12-3/TRBV12-4|TRBJ2-2|NA|few
CASRGTADTGELFF
TGTGCCAGCAGGGGCACCGCTGACACCGGGGAGCTGTTTTTT
>TRBV12-3/TRBV12-4|TRBJ2-3|NA|many
CASSLSQYTDTQYF
TGTGCCAGCAGTTTAAGCCAGTACACAGATACGCAGTATTTT
>TRBV24-1|TRBJ2-7|TRBD2|few
CATSDHGTNHHEQYF
TGTGCCACCAGTGATCACGGGACTAATCACCACGAGCAGTACTTC
>TRBV3-1|TRBJ2-5|TRBD2|few
CASSRRLAGGQETQYF
TGTGCCAGCAGCCGTCGACTAGCGGGGGGCCAAGAGACCCAGTACTTC
>TRBV24-1|TRBJ1-1|NA|NA
CATSGGGTEAFF
TGTGCCACCAGTGGAGGGGGGACTGAAGCTTTCTTT
>TRBV7-8|TRBJ1-1|NA|few
CASQLDKTRNTEAFF
TGTGCCAGCCAATTAGACAAAACTAGGAACACTGAAGCTTTCTTT
>TRBV24-1|TRBJ1-1|NA|NA
CATSEGREGTEAFF
TGTGCCACCAGTGAGGGCAGGGAAGGCACTGAAGCTTTCTTT
>TRBV9|TRBJ2-1|NA|few
CASSAPEPGRSVRNEQFF
TGTGCCAGCAGCGCGCCTGAACCGGGACGTTCCGTGCGGAATGAGCAGTTCTTC
>TRBV7-3|TRBJ2-1|TRBD2|few
CASSFGGAVSYNEQFF
TGTGCCAGCAGCTTCGGGGGGGCCGTCAGCTACAATGAGCAGTTCTTC